This T cell receptor (beta chain) was sequenced in a study of OX40 agonist ivuxolimab in advanced cancers. Notes on the study in general: The average count of expanded clones was higher among CD8+ T cells than among CD4+.

CDR3 length: 11 residues. Per the germline V gene, CDR1 is DFQATT and CDR2 is SNEGSKA (reference sequence). V was clipped by 7 bases and J by 0 bases, with 5 bases between them. As regards this clone: Its matching antigen is unknown.

Sequencing was performed with immunoSEQ multiplex PCR; in TCRdb, only in-frame clones are kept and a portion is missing. The repertoire holds about 78,000 clones, with roughly 92% as singletons. This rearrangement joins TRBV20-1 to TRBJ2-3; D is uncertain. The source was CD4+ or CD8+ T cells sorted from blood, collected in a trial of the OX40 agonist ivuxolimab. The clonotype comes from an adult with an advanced solid tumor such as melanoma, head and neck, liver or kidney cancer. This CDR3 reads CSGHSTDTQYF. For the CDR3, the DNA is TGCAGTGGTCATAGCACAGATACGCAGTATTTT.